The rows below give T cell receptor beta chains drawn from one sample of a study of shared T cell receptors in the human thymus. Assay: immunoSEQ multiplex PCR; the TCRdb copy retains only in-frame clones and omits some. This table has roughly 700,000 clones, roughly 90% appearing once. Separately, the same data were catalogued under a study of human thymus T cells.

Sequencing used thymocytes. The receptor set was obtained from a boy younger than two with a congenital heart defect. CDR3s include the opening cysteine and the closing phenylalanine or tryptophan. A D gene is named only where the DNA matches it firmly. Not every row has a clone size; where given, it reads once, few, many or a size class.

v_call	d_call	clone_size	j_call	cdr3_length	cdr3_aa	cdr3_nt
TRBV10-2	TRBD1	-	TRBJ2-5	14	CASTAGTGGETQYF	TGCGCCAGCACTGCCGGGACAGGAGGGGAGACCCAGTACTTC
TRBV14	TRBD2	-	TRBJ2-5	19	CASSQGGLAGVGTQETQYF	TGTGCCAGCAGCCAAGGGGGACTAGCGGGAGTGGGTACGCAAGAGACCCAGTACTTC
TRBV18	-	-	TRBJ2-7	17	CASSPYHWDWDSYEQYF	TGTGCCAGCTCACCTTACCACTGGGACTGGGACTCCTACGAGCAGTACTTC
TRBV30	-	-	TRBJ1-4	17	CAWSFGGAREVGEKLFF	TGTGCCTGGAGCTTTGGGGGGGCCCGTGAAGTAGGGGAAAAACTGTTTTTT
TRBV2	-	-	TRBJ1-2	16	CASSGQGGIEIYGYTF	TGTGCCAGCAGTGGGCAGGGAGGGATTGAGATATATGGCTACACCTTC
TRBV28	-	-	TRBJ2-1	15	CASSAVLENYNEQFF	TGTGCCAGCAGCGCAGTATTGGAGAACTACAATGAGCAGTTCTTC
TRBV10-2	TRBD2	-	TRBJ2-1	15	CASRIFPSGHNEQFF	TGCGCCAGCAGGATTTTTCCTAGCGGACACAATGAGCAGTTCTTC
TRBV28	TRBD2	-	TRBJ2-3	18	CASSHRTSGRVRTDTQYF	TGTGCCAGCAGTCACCGGACTAGCGGGAGGGTTAGGACAGATACGCAGTATTTT
TRBV4-1	TRBD1	-	TRBJ2-1	18	CASSQEGAGTGGMNEQFF	TGCGCCAGCAGCCAAGAAGGGGCCGGGACAGGGGGCATGAATGAGCAGTTCTTC
TRBV27	TRBD2	once	TRBJ2-7	19	CASSSHPWTSGRYPYEQYF	TGTGCCAGCAGTTCTCATCCCTGGACTAGCGGGAGGTACCCCTACGAGCAGTACTTC
TRBV4-2	-	-	TRBJ2-6	19	CASSQERRVLTSGANVLTF	TGTGCCAGCAGCCAAGAGCGCAGGGTCCTGACCTCTGGGGCCAACGTCCTGACTTTC
TRBV27	TRBD1	-	TRBJ1-2	20	CASSLFVGVAGGPANYGYTF	TGTGCCAGCAGTTTATTCGTGGGTGTGGCAGGGGGCCCTGCTAACTATGGCTACACCTTC
TRBV6-5	TRBD2	-	TRBJ2-7	16	CASSYPGRVPSYEQYF	TGTGCCAGCAGTTACCCCGGGAGGGTCCCCTCCTACGAGCAGTACTTC
TRBV28	-	-	TRBJ2-3	14	CASAKHPRGDTQYF	TGTGCCAGCGCAAAACACCCCAGGGGAGATACGCAGTATTTT
TRBV7-9	TRBD1	-	TRBJ1-5	14	CASSLGTGDQPQHF	TGTGCCAGCAGCTTAGGGACAGGGGACCAGCCCCAGCATTTT
TRBV15	-	-	TRBJ1-2	15	CATSSGPEANYGYTF	TGTGCCACCAGCAGTGGCCCAGAAGCTAACTATGGCTACACCTTC
TRBV28	-	-	TRBJ2-7	15	CASSLQGILTYEQYF	TGTGCCAGCAGTTTACAGGGGATACTTACCTACGAGCAGTACTTC
TRBV13	TRBD2	-	TRBJ2-3	17	CASSGPGTRALTDTQYF	TGTGCCAGCAGCGGTCCCGGGACTAGAGCCCTTACAGATACGCAGTATTTT
TRBV21-1	-	once	TRBJ2-1	18	CASSKGLGSGAPGYEQFF	TGTGCCAGCAGCAAAGGGCTCGGTTCGGGAGCCCCGGGGTATGAGCAGTTCTTC
TRBV7-8	TRBD1	-	TRBJ2-7	14	CASSARGQGNEQYF	TGTGCCAGCAGCGCAAGGGGACAGGGGAACGAGCAGTACTTC